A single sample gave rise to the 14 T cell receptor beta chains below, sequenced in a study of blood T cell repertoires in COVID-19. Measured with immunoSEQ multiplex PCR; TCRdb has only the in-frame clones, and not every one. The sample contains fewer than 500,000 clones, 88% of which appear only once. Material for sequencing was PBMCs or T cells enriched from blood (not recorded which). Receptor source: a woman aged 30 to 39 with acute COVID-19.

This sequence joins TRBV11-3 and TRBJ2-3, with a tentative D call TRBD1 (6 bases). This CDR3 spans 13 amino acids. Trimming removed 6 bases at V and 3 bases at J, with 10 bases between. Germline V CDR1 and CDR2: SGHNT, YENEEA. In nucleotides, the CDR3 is TGTGCCAGCAGGGCAACAGGGACAGATACGCAGTATTTT. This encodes CASRATGTDTQYF.

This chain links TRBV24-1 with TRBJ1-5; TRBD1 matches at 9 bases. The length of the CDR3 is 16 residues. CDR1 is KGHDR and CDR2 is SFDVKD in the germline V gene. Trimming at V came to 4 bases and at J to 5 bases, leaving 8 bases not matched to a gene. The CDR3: CATSDRDRDWDQPQHF. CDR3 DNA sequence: TGTGCCACCAGTGACAGGGACAGGGACTGGGATCAGCCCCAGCATTTT.

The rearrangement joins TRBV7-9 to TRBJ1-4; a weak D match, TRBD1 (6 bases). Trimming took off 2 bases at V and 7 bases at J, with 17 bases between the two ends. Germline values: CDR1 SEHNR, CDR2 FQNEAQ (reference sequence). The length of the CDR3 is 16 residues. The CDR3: CASSLSLGTGSEKLFF. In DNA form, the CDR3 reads TGTGCCAGCAGCTTAAGTCTAGGCACAGGGTCTGAAAAACTGTTTTTT.

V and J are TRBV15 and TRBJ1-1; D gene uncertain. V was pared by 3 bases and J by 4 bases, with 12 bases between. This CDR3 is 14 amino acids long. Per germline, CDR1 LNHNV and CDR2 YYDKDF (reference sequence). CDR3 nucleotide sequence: TGTGCCACCAGCAGGCCGGAGTTGGGCACTGAAGCTTTCTTT. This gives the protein CATSRPELGTEAFF. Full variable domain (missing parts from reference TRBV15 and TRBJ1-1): DAMVIQNPRYQVTQFGKPVTLSCSQTLNHNVMYWYQQKSSQAPKLLFHYYDKDFNNEADTPDNFQSRRPNTSFCFLDIRSPGLGDTAMYLCATSRPELGTEAFFGQGTRLTVV.

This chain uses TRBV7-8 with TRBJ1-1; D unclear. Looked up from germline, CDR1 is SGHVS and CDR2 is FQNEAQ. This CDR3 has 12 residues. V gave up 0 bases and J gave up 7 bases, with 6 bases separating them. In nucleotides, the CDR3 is TGTGCCAGCAGCTTAGCGACAAATGAAGCTTTCTTT. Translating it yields CASSLATNEAFF. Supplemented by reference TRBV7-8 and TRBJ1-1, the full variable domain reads GAGVSQSPRYKVAKRGQDVALRCDPISGHVSLFWYQQALGQGPEFLTYFQNEAQLDKSGLPSDRFFAERPEGSVSTLKIQRTQQEDSAVYLCASSLATNEAFFGQGTRLTVV.

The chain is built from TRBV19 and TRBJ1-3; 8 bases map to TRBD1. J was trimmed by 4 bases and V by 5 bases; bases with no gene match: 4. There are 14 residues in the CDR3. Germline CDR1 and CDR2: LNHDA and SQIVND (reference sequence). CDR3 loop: CASSLGTGGNTIYF. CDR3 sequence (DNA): TGTGCCAGTAGTCTAGGGACAGGAGGAAACACCATATATTTT.

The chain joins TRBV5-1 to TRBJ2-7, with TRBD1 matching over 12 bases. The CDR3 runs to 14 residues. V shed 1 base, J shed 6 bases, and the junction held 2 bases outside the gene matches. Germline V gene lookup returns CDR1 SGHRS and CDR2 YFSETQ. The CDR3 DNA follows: TGCGCCAGCAGCTTGCCGGGACAGGGGGCCGAGCAGTACTTC. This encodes CASSLPGQGAEQYF.

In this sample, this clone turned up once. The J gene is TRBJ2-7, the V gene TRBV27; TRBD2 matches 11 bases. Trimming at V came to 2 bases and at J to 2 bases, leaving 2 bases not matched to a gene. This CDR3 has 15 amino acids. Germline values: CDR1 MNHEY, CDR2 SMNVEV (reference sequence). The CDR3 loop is CASSLVSGGAYEQYF. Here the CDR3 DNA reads TGTGCCAGCAGTTTAGTTAGCGGGGGGGCCTACGAGCAGTACTTC.

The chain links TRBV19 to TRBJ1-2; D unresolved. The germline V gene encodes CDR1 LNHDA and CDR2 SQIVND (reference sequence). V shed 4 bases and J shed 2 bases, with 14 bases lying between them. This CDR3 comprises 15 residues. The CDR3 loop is CASSSLGAGNYGYTF. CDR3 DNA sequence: TGTGCCAGTAGTAGTTTGGGTGCGGGAAACTATGGCTACACCTTC.

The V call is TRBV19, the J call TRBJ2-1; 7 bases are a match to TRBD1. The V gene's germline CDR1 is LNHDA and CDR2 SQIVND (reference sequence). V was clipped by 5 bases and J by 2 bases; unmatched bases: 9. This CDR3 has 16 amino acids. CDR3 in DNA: TGTGCCAGTAGTTTCAGGGGGATTCCGCCCTACAATGAGCAGTTCTTC. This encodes CASSFRGIPPYNEQFF.

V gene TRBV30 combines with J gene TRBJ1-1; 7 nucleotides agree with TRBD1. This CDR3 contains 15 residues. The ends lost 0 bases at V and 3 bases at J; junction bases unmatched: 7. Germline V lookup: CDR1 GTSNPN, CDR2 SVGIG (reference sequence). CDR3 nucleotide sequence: TGTGCCTGGAGTGTACCGGGGACAGACCACACTGAAGCTTTCTTT. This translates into CAWSVPGTDHTEAFF.

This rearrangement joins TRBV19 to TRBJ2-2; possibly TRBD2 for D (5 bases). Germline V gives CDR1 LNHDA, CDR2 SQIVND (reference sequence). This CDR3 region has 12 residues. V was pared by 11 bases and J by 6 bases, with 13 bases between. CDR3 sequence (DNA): TGTGCCTCTGAAAGGACTCCCGGGGAGCTGTTTTTT. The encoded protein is CASERTPGELFF.

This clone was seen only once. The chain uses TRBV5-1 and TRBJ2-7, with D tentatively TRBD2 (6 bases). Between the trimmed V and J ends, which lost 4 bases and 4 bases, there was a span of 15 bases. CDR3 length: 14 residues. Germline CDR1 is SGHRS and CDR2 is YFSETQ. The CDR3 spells CASSPGPREYEQYF. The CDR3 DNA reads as TGCGCCAGCAGCCCGGGACCCCGGGAGTACGAGCAGTACTTC.

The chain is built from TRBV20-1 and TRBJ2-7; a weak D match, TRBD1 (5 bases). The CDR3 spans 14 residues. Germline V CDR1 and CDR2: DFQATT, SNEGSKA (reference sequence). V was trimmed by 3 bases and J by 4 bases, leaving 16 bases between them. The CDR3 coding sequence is TGCAGTGCTAGTTCTCGCAAGGGGTGGTACGAGCAGTACTTC. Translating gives CSASSRKGWYEQYF.